This TCR beta chain was sequenced in a study of glioma-infiltrating T cells. Whole-study results and caveats: Non-neoplastic patients had below-expected tissue-blood divergence, while all gliomas exceeded expectation.

The iRepertoire nested amplicon-rescue multiplex PCR amplified TCR alpha and beta CDR3s from RNA. One-step reverse transcription and amplification started from about 100-400 ng of tissue mRNA or PBMC total RNA. One entry per CDR3 protein, called by TCRdb with MiXCR from the multiplex PCR reads. The sample records approximately 93,000 distinct CDR3 sequences, 40% being singletons. The CDR3 is made up of 16 amino acids. Germline V CDR1 and CDR2: MDHEN, SYDVKM. V shed 8 bases and J shed 2 bases, with 20 bases lying between them. Of note for this clonotype: Its cognate antigen is unknown.

The TCR sequence derives from a human donor with low-grade glioma or glioblastoma, undergoing nonglioma brain surgery, or in good health (not recorded which). Sequenced material: glioma tissue, nonneoplastic brain tissue, or PBMCs (not recorded which). The chain employs TRBV28 and TRBJ2-3; D possibly uses TRBD1 or TRBD2 (5 bases each). CDR3 DNA: TGTGCCAGCGGACCGTATGTGGGACCGAACACAGATACGCAGTATTTT. It yields the protein CASGPYVGPNTDTQYF.